Sequencing of this TCR beta chain was carried out in a study of T-cell memory formation after mild COVID-19. Study findings and constraints: In pre-infection memory, a portion of responding clones appeared, which suggested that cross-reactive memory joined.

About this clonotype itself: What it binds is unknown.

Using its own MiXCR run on the 5' RACE reads, TCRdb lists one record per CDR3 protein. The sample holds 200,000 to 250,000 distinct CDR3 sequences, 9.5% to 10% seen once. V lost 4 bases and J 2 bases, leaving 9 bases between the germline ends. This CDR3 contains 14 residues. Germline loops: CDR1 KGHDR, CDR2 SFDVKD. The source of this sequence is a man between 18 and 29 years old who had mild COVID-19 (a few samples of this study predate the infection). Cell type and time point are not known. The specimen sequenced was PBMCs or a T cell subset sorted from them (not recorded which). J is TRBJ2-3 and V is TRBV24-1, with D perhaps TRBD1 (5 bases). CDR3: CATSDRALTDTQYF. In DNA form, the CDR3 reads TGTGCCACCAGTGACAGGGCCCTCACAGATACGCAGTATTTT.